This T cell receptor (beta chain) was sequenced during a study of T-cell memory formation after mild COVID-19. TCRdb processed the 5' RACE reads anew with MiXCR; each CDR3 protein has one entry. The table includes more than 250,000 distinct CDR3 sequences, around 15% detected once. There are 14 residues in the CDR3. V lost 3 bases and J 2 bases, leaving 11 bases between the germline ends. Turning to this clonotype: Its antigen is currently unknown.

Study findings and constraints: Clones contracting across day 15 to 85 had a balanced CD4/CD8 profile; later expanding clones leaned CD4+. Some responding clones appeared in pre-infection memory, suggesting cross-reactive memory joined.

The sample taken for sequencing was PBMCs or a T cell subset sorted from them (not recorded which). This sequence originates from a man aged 18 to 29 who had mild COVID-19 (a few samples of this study predate the infection). Cell type and time point are not known. This sequence joins TRBV12-3 or TRBV12-4 and TRBJ2-7; D is unresolved. The CDR3 loop reads CASSFRPRTYEQYF. The CDR3 nucleotides are TGTGCCAGCAGTTTCCGACCTCGGACCTACGAGCAGTACTTC.